The T cell receptor beta chain under discussion was sequenced for a study of T cell responses to AZD1222 COVID-19 vaccine. On the study more broadly: Timing groups of about 4 and about 12 weeks for second doses were pooled. Study-level points and caveats: Across spike, vaccine-associated CD4 TCRs were found, dominant at 160-218 and 743-854. Clonal diversity may have been underestimated in mostly white British donors. Close to half of all spike-specific TCRs reportedly target regions of the variants that are unmutated.

As concerns this clone: Its antigen remains unidentified.

The repertoire was sequenced with immunoSEQ multiplex PCR; TCRdb's copy has only in-frame clones and lacks some. Among about 150,000 clones listed, 88% were seen once. Sample: peripheral blood, taken on day 0 of AZD1222 vaccination. The TCR comes from an adult in good health.

The CDR3 DNA is TGCGCCAGCAGCCAAGAACCCCTTACTAGCGGGGGCGGAGAGACCCAGTACTTC. This codes for CASSQEPLTSGGGETQYF. The chain employs TRBV4-3 and TRBJ2-5, with TRBD2 matching over 11 bases. The CDR3 totals 18 residues. With 0 bases clipped from V and 4 bases from J, the junction kept 10 bases outside the gene matches. Germline-derived CDR1 and CDR2 are LGHNA and YSLEER.